Listed here is a single T cell receptor (beta chain). The antigen it binds to is not known. Within one base of it there is no much larger clone, and no base qualities were kept. The source of the sample is a study of blood T cell repertoires in COVID-19 (TCRdb year 2020). In the study overall: Samples from collaborators originated in the United States, Italy and Spain and spanned both the acute and convalescent phases of COVID-19. The prospective study material was composed of cDNA or gDNA derived from T cells, B-cell-depleted T cells, or PBMCs. Subjects who had been exposed to COVID-19, were actively infected with it, or had recovered from it provided the deeply sampled blood TCRbeta repertoires that made up the dataset. Where available, HLA class I and class II types were obtained from metadata supplied by the sample provider rather than from assay-based typing. The samples were drawn from two sources: the first 160 participants of the ongoing ImmuneRACE study, and 1,000 to 1,500 subjects contributed by 6 global collaborators. Nearly every sample came with metadata listing a de-identified subject ID, COVID-19 status, age in years and sex. A freely available public database, intended as a resource for researchers studying the immune response to SARS-CoV-2, is where the repertoires were released.

Each collaborating institution followed its own protocols to collect whole blood in K2EDTA tubes. For TCRbeta analysis, collaborators shipped samples in one of three forms: frozen whole blood, isolated PBMCs, or DNA extracted from either of those sample types. The immunoSEQ Assay, a bias-controlled multiplex PCR, was used to amplify TCRbeta CDR3 regions from genomic DNA. Concerning the study's data processing: The number of nucleated cells in each sample was estimated from the amplification of reference gene primers within the assay. To quantify the absolute abundance of each unique TCRbeta CDR3 rearrangement, sequence reads were collapsed and filtered. For each sample, productive Simpson clonality was calculated as the square root of Simpson's diversity index over productive rearrangements. TCRdb obtained this table from immuneACCESS and retained in-frame rearrangements with V and J assigned. These tables miss some clones; where compared with another copy, unresolved V genes account for less than half of the shortfall, and the remainder is unexplained. V and J calls and clone size are copied from that table; D and trimming were computed from the DNA. This sample holds about 94,000 clones; over 75% were observed only once. 7% to 8% of the sample lies in the top ten.

The germline V gene sets CDR1 to MNHEY and CDR2 to SVGEGT. Trimming accounts for 6 bases at V and 1 base at J, while the number of junction bases matched to no gene is 5. Its CDR3 holds 15 amino acids, cysteine through phenylalanine. Only the CDR3 DNA stays, 45 bases, in frame from base 1. Overall study outcomes, separate from this receptor: How much clinical and demographic metadata was included differed by source and by participant, and the metadata was provided uncurated.

This receptor was obtained from a human donor with acute or convalescent COVID-19. The donor label of this sample is uncertain. The sequence joins TRBV6-2 or TRBV6-3 to TRBJ2-5; 10 bases in between match TRBD2. Sequenced material: peripheral blood. Here the CDR3 is given as CASSLAGDFQETQYF. The nucleotides are TGTGCCAGCAGCCTAGCGGGGGACTTCCAAGAGACCCAGTACTTC.